The next 20 T cell receptor beta chains were all read from a single sample in a study of T cells in tumors after PD-1 blockade. Sequencing was performed with immunoSEQ multiplex PCR; in TCRdb, only in-frame clones are kept and a portion is missing. This table holds some 60,000 clones, about four fifths found once. This specimen was PBMCs, taken before anti-PD-1 treatment. Source of these receptors: a human donor with basal cell carcinoma.

This clone was detected only a few times. This rearrangement joins TRBV7-2 to TRBJ2-5; D may be TRBD1 or TRBD2 (6 bases each). Germline CDR1 is SGHTA and CDR2 is FQGNSA. The V end was cut by 1 base, the J end by 5 bases, with 14 bases between. The CDR3 is 15 amino acids. CDR3 protein: CASSLGGAIGETQYF. The DNA of the CDR3 is TGTGCCAGCAGCTTAGGGGGGGCAATTGGCGAGACCCAGTACTTC. The full variable domain, in which reference TRBV7-2 and TRBJ2-5 provide the parts outside the CDR3, is GAGVSQSPSNKVTEKGKDVELRCDPISGHTALYWYRQSLGQGLEFLIYFQGNSAPDKSGLPSDRFSAERTGGSVSTLTIQRTQQEDSAVYLCASSLGGAIGETQYFGPGTRLLVL.

This chain connects TRBV6-4 to TRBJ1-1, with D possibly being TRBD1 (5 bases). The CDR3 covers 14 residues. The V gene's germline CDR1 is MRHNA and CDR2 SNTAGT. V lost 7 bases, J lost 4 bases, and 16 bases lay in between. The CDR3 spells CASTPQSQGTEAFF. The DNA of the CDR3 is TGTGCCAGCACGCCTCAGAGCCAGGGCACTGAAGCTTTCTTT.

CDR3 sequence (DNA): TGTGCCAGCAGCGAGCCGGGACAGGGATACTCTGGGGCCAACGTCCTGACTTTC. Translation: CASSEPGQGYSGANVLTF. The chain has TRBV5-8 and TRBJ2-6; TRBD1 aligns across 9 bases. After removal of 4 bases from V and 0 bases from J, the junction contained 8 bases not matched to a gene. This CDR3 contains 18 residues. Germline V lookup: CDR1 SGHTS, CDR2 YDEGEE.

J is TRBJ1-2 and V is TRBV19, with D perhaps TRBD1 (5 bases). Germline V lookup: CDR1 LNHDA, CDR2 SQIVND (reference sequence). V lost 8 bases, J lost 8 bases, and 15 bases lay in between. The CDR3 has 12 residues. The CDR3 loop reads CASSDNLGGYTF. CDR3 bases: TGTGCCAGTTCGGACAACCTTGGGGGCTACACCTTC.

J is TRBJ1-1 and V is TRBV10-3; no clear D. CDR1 ENHRY and CDR2 SYGVKD come from the germline V gene. V dropped 3 bases and J dropped 5 bases, with 13 bases sitting between them. The CDR3 spans 14 residues. The CDR3 sequence is CAISEKGYGTEAFF. CDR3 DNA: TGTGCCATCAGTGAAAAAGGGTACGGGACTGAAGCTTTCTTT.

This clone was counted a single time. This sequence joins TRBV3-1 (or the pseudogene TRBV3-2) and TRBJ1-1, with D possibly TRBD1 on 5 matching bases. Trimming cost V 0 bases and J 9 bases, with 14 bases left between them. Germline lookup yields CDR1 LGHDT and CDR2 YNNKEL (reference sequence). The length of the CDR3 is 14 residues. The CDR3 DNA reads as TGTGCCAGCAGCCAAGATGGGACCAGGTTCAAAGCTTTCTTT. This translates into CASSQDGTRFKAFF.

The V call is TRBV5-4, the J call TRBJ1-4; no reliable D call. CDR1 is SGHNT, CDR2 YYREEE, per germline (reference sequence). V lost 2 bases and J 5 bases, leaving 7 bases between the germline ends. The CDR3 totals 13 residues. The CDR3 reads CASSFRGNEKLFF. The CDR3 DNA reads TGTGCCAGCAGCTTCCGAGGCAATGAAAAACTGTTTTTT.

The chain links TRBV5-1 to TRBJ2-5; no firm D call. CDR1 and CDR2 (germline): SGHRS, YFSETQ. CDR3 size: 11 residues. Trimming stripped 0 bases from V and 3 bases from J, with 0 bases between. For the CDR3, the DNA is TGCGCCAGCAGCTTGGAAGAGACCCAGTACTTC. This gives the protein CASSLEETQYF.

The chain links TRBV6-6 to TRBJ1-1; TRBD1 might be the D (6 bases). The V gene's germline CDR1 is MNHNY and CDR2 SVGAGI (reference sequence). The V and J ends lost 6 bases and 2 bases respectively, with 13 bases between them. The CDR3 length is 14 residues. The CDR3, as DNA: TGTGCCAGCAGCCTCCGGGACACCAACACTGAAGCTTTCTTT. Translated, it gives CASSLRDTNTEAFF.

The chain uses TRBV9 and TRBJ1-6; D gene ambiguous. Germline values: CDR1 SGDLS, CDR2 YYNGEE. V was cut by 2 bases and J by 8 bases, with 11 bases left in between. The CDR3 is 14 residues long. The CDR3 spells CASSVKQKDSPLHF. Here the CDR3 DNA reads TGTGCCAGCAGCGTCAAACAGAAGGATTCACCCCTCCACTTT.

This chain connects TRBV5-4 to TRBJ1-3; D unclear. CDR1 is SGHNT and CDR2 is YYREEE in the germline V gene (reference sequence). V shed 3 bases and J shed 0 bases, with 13 bases lying between them. The CDR3 runs 16 residues. The CDR3 is CASSSVPMDSGNTIYF. CDR3 DNA sequence: TGTGCCAGCAGCTCTGTTCCTATGGACTCTGGAAACACCATATATTTT.

CDR3: CASSYTGGGKLFF. For the CDR3, the DNA is TGTGCCAGCAGTTACACTGGGGGGGGAAAACTGTTTTTT. The V and J genes are TRBV6-5 and TRBJ1-4; D is perhaps TRBD1 (5 bases). The CDR3 spans 13 residues. From germline, CDR1 is MNHEY and CDR2 SVGAGI. Between the trimmed V and J ends, which lost 2 bases and 10 bases, there was a span of 11 bases.

The chain has TRBV4-1 and TRBJ2-2, with TRBD2 identical over 9 bases. The CDR3 has 18 amino acids. Per germline, CDR1 MGHRA and CDR2 YSYEKL. The V gene end was trimmed by 0 bases and the J gene end by 2 bases; junction bases not matched to a gene: 7. CDR3 DNA sequence: TGCGCCAGCAGCCAAGAGGCTAGCGGGGTCCTAAACACCGGGGAGCTGTTTTTT. It is translated as CASSQEASGVLNTGELFF.

This clone was seen a single time. The chain links TRBV18 to TRBJ2-3, with TRBD2 matching over 11 bases. The CDR3 extends over 16 amino acids. Germline trimming cut 3 bases from V and 1 base from J; bases unmatched to any gene: 3. Germline V CDR1 and CDR2: KGHSH, LQKENI. The DNA for the CDR3 is TGTGCCAGCTCACCCGTAGCGGGGGGGCGCACAGATACGCAGTATTTT. It yields the protein CASSPVAGGRTDTQYF.

This chain links TRBV27 with TRBJ1-2; TRBD1 is a possible D gene (5 bases). The CDR3 length is 12 residues. Germline values: CDR1 MNHEY, CDR2 SMNVEV (reference sequence). Between the trimmed V and J ends, which lost 4 bases and 6 bases, there was a span of 9 bases. The CDR3 region has the DNA TGTGCCAGCAGTTCCGCGGGGCATGGCTACACCTTC. It specifies CASSSAGHGYTF.

This chain joins TRBV19 and TRBJ1-1; D remains ambiguous. Looked up from germline, CDR1 is LNHDA and CDR2 is SQIVND (reference sequence). Trimming shortened V by 5 bases and J by 1 base, and 8 bases separated the two germline ends. CDR3 length: 13 residues. The CDR3 sequence: CASSGSRNTEAFF. CDR3 DNA: TGTGCCAGTAGTGGATCCAGGAACACTGAAGCTTTCTTT.

The chain links TRBV11-1 to TRBJ2-2, with D unresolved. CDR1 is SGHAT, CDR2 FQDESV, per germline (reference sequence). V was cut by 2 bases and J by 6 bases, with 7 bases left in between. The CDR3 has 13 amino acids. The CDR3 sequence: CASSLRHPGELFF. The CDR3, as DNA: TGTGCCAGCAGCTTACGGCATCCCGGGGAGCTGTTTTTT.

The DNA for the CDR3 is TGTGCCAGCAGTTTGGGGACTTTAAGATCGGAAAAACTGTTTTTT. Translated: CASSLGTLRSEKLFF. The V gene is TRBV6-5, the J gene TRBJ1-4, with D possibly TRBD1 on 5 matching bases. V was trimmed by 4 bases and J by 8 bases, leaving 17 bases between them. CDR1 is MNHEY, CDR2 SVGAGI, per germline. The CDR3 covers 15 residues.

This chain connects TRBV19 to TRBJ2-2; 10 positions match TRBD1. V gave up 5 bases and J gave up 7 bases; unmatched junction bases: 10. CDR3 length equals 16 residues. Germline V CDR1 and CDR2: LNHDA, SQIVND (reference sequence). CDR3 region: CASSPRQGATNGELFF. As DNA, the CDR3 is TGTGCCAGTAGTCCCCGACAGGGGGCGACGAACGGGGAGCTGTTTTTT.

The chain carries TRBV6-1 and TRBJ2-3; TRBD2 matches at 9 bases. V lost 3 bases to trimming and J lost 0 bases; unmatched junction nucleotides: 4. The CDR3 is made up of 16 amino acids. From germline, CDR1 is MNHNS and CDR2 SASEGT. The CDR3 nucleotides read TGTGCCAGCAGTGAGCTAGCGGGACGGAGCACAGATACGCAGTATTTT. Protein: CASSELAGRSTDTQYF.